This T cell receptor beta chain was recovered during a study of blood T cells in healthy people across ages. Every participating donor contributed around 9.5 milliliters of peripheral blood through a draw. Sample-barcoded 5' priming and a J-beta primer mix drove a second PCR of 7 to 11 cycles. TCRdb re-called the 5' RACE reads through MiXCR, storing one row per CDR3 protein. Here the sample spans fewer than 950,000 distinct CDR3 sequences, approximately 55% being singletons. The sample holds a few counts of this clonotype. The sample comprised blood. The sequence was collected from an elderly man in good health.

CDR3 nucleotide sequence: TGCAGTGCCAAACCCAAGGGCTACACCTTC. Protein product: CSAKPKGYTF. The chain uses TRBV20-1 and TRBJ1-2; no definite D call. This CDR3 has 10 residues. From germline, CDR1 is DFQATT and CDR2 SNEGSKA (reference sequence). V shed 6 bases and J shed 8 bases, with 10 bases lying between them.